This is a list of T cell receptor beta chains from one sample in a study of Ad26.COV2.S vaccination and SARS-CoV-2 variants. TCRdb's table, derived via immunoSEQ multiplex PCR, lists solely in-frame clones and lacks some. The table has hundreds of thousands of clones, about 88% seen once. Sequenced material: peripheral blood, taken in a trial of Ad26.COV2.S vaccine versus placebo. The source of these receptors is a person between 18 and 65 years old who received the Ad26.COV2.S COVID-19 vaccine or a placebo. Each CDR3 is given with its conserved first and last residue. Fields, in order: V gene, J gene, clone size, D gene, CDR3 protein, CDR3 DNA. A D gene is named only where the DNA matches it firmly. The size entry is marked missing in some rows and otherwise reads once, few, many or a size class.

>TRBV6-2/TRBV6-3|TRBJ1-6|NA|NA
CASSYVVSPLHF
TGTGCCAGCAGTTACGTCGTGTCACCCCTCCACTTT
>TRBV19|TRBJ2-3|NA|TRBD2
CASSLGTSAADTQYF
TGTGCCAGTAGCCTAGGGACTAGCGCCGCAGATACGCAGTATTTT
>TRBV11-1|TRBJ2-6|few|NA
CASSPLRGGANVLTF
TGTGCCAGCAGCCCCCTACGGGGGGGGGCCAACGTCCTGACTTTC
>TRBV9|TRBJ2-7|NA|NA
CASSPRHGPPIEQYF
TGTGCCAGCAGCCCCCGACATGGACCACCTATAGAGCAGTACTTC
>TRBV7-9|TRBJ1-4|NA|NA
CASSLGAYRGEKLFF
TGTGCCAGCAGCTTAGGGGCGTATCGTGGGGAAAAACTGTTTTTT
>TRBV5-6|TRBJ1-2|NA|NA
CASSPMGGYGYTF
TGTGCCAGCAGCCCGATGGGGGGCTATGGCTACACCTTC
>TRBV18|TRBJ1-1|once|NA
CASSPAGRLGSEAFF
TGTGCCAGCTCACCAGCGGGGCGGCTGGGGTCTGAAGCTTTCTTT
>TRBV7-3|TRBJ1-5|NA|NA
CASSFRVWNQPQHF
TGTGCCAGCAGCTTCAGGGTCTGGAATCAGCCCCAGCATTTT
>TRBV3-1/TRBV3-2|TRBJ1-1|NA|NA
CASSQIRDTEAFF
TGTGCCAGCAGCCAAATCAGGGACACTGAAGCTTTCTTT
>TRBV5-4|TRBJ2-3|NA|TRBD2
CASSLTAGGLHHTQYF
TGTGCCAGCAGCTTGACGGCGGGGGGGCTCCACCATACGCAGTATTTT
>TRBV4-2|TRBJ2-5|NA|TRBD2
CASSQTPGLAEETQYF
TGTGCCAGCAGCCAGACTCCGGGACTAGCAGAAGAGACCCAGTACTTC
>TRBV28|TRBJ1-2|NA|NA
CASSPDIYGYTF
TGTGCCAGCAGCCCCGACATCTATGGCTACACCTTC
>TRBV10-3|TRBJ2-7|NA|TRBD1
CAINTGQGFGEQYF
TGTGCCATCAATACGGGACAGGGATTCGGGGAGCAGTACTTC
>TRBV5-1|TRBJ2-5|NA|NA
CASSLGIMVGETQYF
TGCGCCAGCAGCTTGGGAATTATGGTGGGAGAGACCCAGTACTTC
>TRBV12-3/TRBV12-4|TRBJ1-6|NA|NA
CASSLSYDSPLHF
TGTGCCAGCAGTTTATCGTATGATTCACCCCTCCACTTT
>TRBV11-2|TRBJ2-7|NA|NA
CASSFPSYEQYF
TGTGCCAGCAGCTTCCCTTCCTACGAGCAGTACTTC
>TRBV27|TRBJ2-3|NA|TRBD2
CASLRLSTSGGPSTDTQYF
TGTGCCAGCCTGAGGTTATCGACTAGCGGGGGCCCAAGCACAGATACGCAGTATTTT
>TRBV2|TRBJ2-2|NA|TRBD1
CASADRGRAGELFF
TGTGCCAGCGCAGACAGGGGGCGAGCCGGGGAGCTGTTTTTT
>TRBV28|TRBJ2-7|NA|TRBD2
CASSQMTSAGYEQYF
TGTGCCAGCAGTCAGATGACTAGCGCCGGTTACGAGCAGTACTTC
>TRBV7-2|TRBJ2-3|NA|NA
CASSLRSSTDTQYF
TGTGCCAGCAGCCTAAGGTCTAGCACAGATACGCAGTATTTT
>TRBV5-6|TRBJ1-2|NA|NA
CASSPVPAEYYGYTF
TGTGCCAGCAGCCCGGTGCCGGCAGAGTACTATGGCTACACCTTC
>TRBV5-4|TRBJ2-3|NA|NA
CASSLVAASTDTQYF
TGTGCCAGCAGCTTGGTAGCGGCTAGCACAGATACGCAGTATTTT
>TRBV2|TRBJ2-5|NA|TRBD2
CASAGGLAEETQYF
TGTGCCAGCGCCGGGGGACTAGCGGAAGAGACCCAGTACTTC
>TRBV5-4|TRBJ1-4|few|NA
CASSGGPANEKLFF
TGTGCCAGCAGCGGCGGGCCGGCTAATGAAAAACTGTTTTTT
>TRBV15|TRBJ1-4|NA|TRBD1
CATTRTGWGEKLFF
TGTGCCACCACCCGGACAGGGTGGGGTGAAAAACTGTTTTTT
>TRBV30|TRBJ1-1|NA|NA
CAWTPREYTEAFF
TGTGCCTGGACCCCCCGGGAGTACACTGAAGCTTTCTTT
>TRBV10-3|TRBJ1-4|NA|NA
CAISGSSGDNEKLFF
TGTGCCATCAGCGGGTCGTCAGGCGATAATGAAAAACTGTTTTTT
>TRBV4-1|TRBJ1-3|NA|NA
CASSQDWQLLGNTIYF
TGCGCCAGCAGCCAAGATTGGCAGCTTCTTGGAAACACCATATATTTT
>TRBV24-1|TRBJ2-5|NA|NA
CATSVLGGGQETQYF
TGTGCCACCAGTGTCCTTGGCGGAGGGCAAGAGACCCAGTACTTC
>TRBV5-8|TRBJ1-3|NA|NA
CASSLRFRHSGNTIYF
TGTGCCAGCAGCCTCCGATTTAGACATAGTGGAAACACCATATATTTT
>TRBV18|TRBJ2-5|NA|TRBD1
CASSPLQGIQETQYF
TGTGCCAGCTCACCCTTACAGGGGATTCAAGAGACCCAGTACTTC
>TRBV15|TRBJ2-3|NA|TRBD1
CATSRRYDRENTDTQYF
TGTGCCACCAGCAGGAGATACGACAGGGAAAACACAGATACGCAGTATTTT
>TRBV29-1|TRBJ2-3|NA|NA
CSVVSRLGLGTDTQYF
TGCAGCGTTGTATCTCGGCTGGGTTTGGGCACAGATACGCAGTATTTT
>TRBV7-9|TRBJ2-1|NA|NA
CASSYPGLSSNEQFF
TGTGCCAGCAGCTATCCGGGACTTTCCAGTAATGAGCAGTTCTTC
>TRBV6-5|TRBJ1-5|NA|NA
CASSMGFDQPQHF
TGTGCCAGCAGCATGGGGTTTGATCAGCCCCAGCATTTT
>TRBV5-1|TRBJ2-1|NA|NA
CASSLGTPHDEQFF
TGCGCCAGCAGCTTGGGGACCCCCCACGATGAGCAGTTCTTC
>TRBV5-5|TRBJ2-1|NA|NA
CASSGWWGALNREQFF
TGTGCCAGCAGCGGGTGGTGGGGGGCCCTAAACCGGGAGCAGTTCTTC
>TRBV10-3|TRBJ2-4|NA|TRBD1
CAISEVHRDSILNIQYF
TGTGCCATCAGTGAGGTCCACCGGGACAGCATATTGAACATTCAGTACTTC
>TRBV11-2|TRBJ1-3|NA|NA
CASSFIGRPGGHTIYF
TGTGCCAGCAGCTTCATAGGCCGGCCCGGGGGGCACACCATATATTTT
>TRBV28|TRBJ1-2|NA|NA
CASSLFSGIYGYTF
TGTGCCAGCAGTTTATTCTCTGGAATTTATGGCTACACCTTC
>TRBV28|TRBJ1-2|NA|TRBD1
CASKDPTGGSNSYGYTF
TGTGCCAGCAAGGATCCTACAGGGGGCTCCAACTCCTATGGCTACACCTTC
>TRBV5-4|TRBJ1-1|NA|TRBD1
CASSIRDRGGIEAFF
TGTGCCAGCAGTATACGGGACAGGGGGGGAATTGAAGCTTTCTTT
>TRBV19|TRBJ2-1|NA|NA
CASSIGSAYSSYNEQFF
TGTGCCAGTAGTATCGGGTCCGCGTATAGCTCCTACAATGAGCAGTTCTTC
>TRBV4-2|TRBJ1-1|once|TRBD1
CASSQMGQGTTEAFF
TGTGCCAGCAGCCAAATGGGACAGGGCACGACTGAAGCTTTCTTT
>TRBV13|TRBJ2-1|NA|NA
CASSPQETGKNNEQFF
TGTGCCAGCAGCCCCCAGGAAACGGGCAAGAACAATGAGCAGTTCTTC
>TRBV9|TRBJ1-6|few|NA
CASSVGGFSPLHF
TGTGCCAGCAGCGTAGGCGGGTTTTCACCCCTCCACTTT
>TRBV9|TRBJ2-2|NA|TRBD2
CASSVFSSGNTGELFF
TGTGCCAGCAGCGTTTTTTCTAGCGGGAACACCGGGGAGCTGTTTTTT
>TRBV4-2|TRBJ1-2|NA|TRBD1
CASSLGTGNLNYGYTF
TGTGCCAGCAGCCTCGGGACAGGGAATCTTAACTATGGCTACACCTTC
>TRBV29-1|TRBJ1-4|NA|NA
CSVRTDNEKLFF
TGCAGCGTCCGGACGGACAATGAAAAACTGTTTTTT
>TRBV27|TRBJ1-6|NA|NA
CASSLTFRAWPNSPLHF
TGTGCCAGCAGTTTGACCTTCAGGGCCTGGCCTAATTCACCCCTCCACTTT
>TRBV6-5|TRBJ2-1|NA|NA
CASSRQGGTYNEQFF
TGTGCCAGCAGCCGGCAGGGGGGGACCTACAATGAGCAGTTCTTC
>TRBV10-1|TRBJ1-5|NA|NA
CANRQRNQPQHF
TGCGCCAACCGACAGAGGAATCAGCCCCAGCATTTT
>TRBV20-1|TRBJ1-5|NA|NA
CSASRDSNQPQHF
TGCAGTGCTAGTCGCGATAGCAATCAGCCCCAGCATTTT
>TRBV6-5|TRBJ2-1|NA|TRBD2
CASSYPGGELSEQFF
TGTGCCAGCAGTTACCCTGGGGGGGAGCTGTCCGAGCAGTTCTTC